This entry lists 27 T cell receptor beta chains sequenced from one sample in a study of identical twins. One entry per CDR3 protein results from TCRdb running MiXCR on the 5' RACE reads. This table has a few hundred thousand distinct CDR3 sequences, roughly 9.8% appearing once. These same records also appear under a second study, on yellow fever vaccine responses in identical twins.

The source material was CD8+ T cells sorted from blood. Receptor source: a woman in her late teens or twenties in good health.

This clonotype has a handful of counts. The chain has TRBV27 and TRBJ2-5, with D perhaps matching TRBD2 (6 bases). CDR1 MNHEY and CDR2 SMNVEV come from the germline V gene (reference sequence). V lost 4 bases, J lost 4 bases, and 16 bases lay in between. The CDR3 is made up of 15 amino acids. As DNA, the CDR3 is TGTGCCAGCAGTTCCGGGACTTTGTTCGCAGAGACCCAGTACTTC. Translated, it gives CASSSGTLFAETQYF.

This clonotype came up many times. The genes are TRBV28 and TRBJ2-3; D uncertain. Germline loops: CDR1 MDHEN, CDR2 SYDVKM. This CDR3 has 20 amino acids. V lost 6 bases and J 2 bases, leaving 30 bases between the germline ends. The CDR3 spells CASSTTSPDDWGWDTDTQYF. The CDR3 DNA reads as TGTGCCAGCAGCACAACCTCCCCGGATGATTGGGGTTGGGACACAGATACGCAGTATTTT.

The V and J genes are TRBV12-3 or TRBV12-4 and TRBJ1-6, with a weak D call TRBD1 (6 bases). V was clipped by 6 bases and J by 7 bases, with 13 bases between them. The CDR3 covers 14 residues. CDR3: CASSPRGGNSPLHF. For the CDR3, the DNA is TGTGCCAGCAGCCCCAGGGGCGGGAATTCACCCCTCCACTTT.

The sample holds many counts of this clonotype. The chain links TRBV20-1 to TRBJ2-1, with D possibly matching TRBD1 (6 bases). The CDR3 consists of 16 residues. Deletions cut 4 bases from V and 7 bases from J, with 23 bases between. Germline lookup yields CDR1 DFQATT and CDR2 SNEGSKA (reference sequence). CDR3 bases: TGCAGTGCTAAGATTATGGGGGCGCTGGTTGTAAATGAGCAGTTCTTC. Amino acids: CSAKIMGALVVNEQFF.

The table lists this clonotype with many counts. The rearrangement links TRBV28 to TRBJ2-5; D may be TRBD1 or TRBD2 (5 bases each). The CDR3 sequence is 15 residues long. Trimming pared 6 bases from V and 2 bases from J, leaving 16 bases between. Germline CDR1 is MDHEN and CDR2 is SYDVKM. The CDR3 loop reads CASRSEGWPQETQYF. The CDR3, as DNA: TGTGCCAGCAGGTCTGAGGGGTGGCCTCAAGAGACCCAGTACTTC.

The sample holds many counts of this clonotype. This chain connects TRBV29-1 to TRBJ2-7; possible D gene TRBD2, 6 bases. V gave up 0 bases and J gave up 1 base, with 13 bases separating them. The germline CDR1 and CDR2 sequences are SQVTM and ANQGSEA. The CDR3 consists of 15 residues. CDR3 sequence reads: CSVEESASESYEQYF. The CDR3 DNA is TGCAGCGTTGAAGAATCGGCTAGCGAGTCCTACGAGCAGTACTTC.

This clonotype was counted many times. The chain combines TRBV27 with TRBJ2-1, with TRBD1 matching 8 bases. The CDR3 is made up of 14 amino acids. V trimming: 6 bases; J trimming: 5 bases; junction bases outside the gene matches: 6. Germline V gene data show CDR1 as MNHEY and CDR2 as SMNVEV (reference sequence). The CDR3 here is CASRDRGSHNEQFF. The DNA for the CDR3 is TGTGCCAGCAGAGACAGGGGATCTCACAATGAGCAGTTCTTC.

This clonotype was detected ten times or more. The CDR3 DNA sequence: TGTGCCTGGAGGACAGGAGGTTCCTACGAGCAGTACTTC. Encoded protein: CAWRTGGSYEQYF. This sequence joins TRBV30 and TRBJ2-7, with a tentative D call TRBD1 (6 bases). Germline lookup yields CDR1 GTSNPN and CDR2 SVGIG (reference sequence). With 3 bases removed from V and 1 base from J, the gap between germline ends came to 10 bases. The CDR3 is made up of 13 amino acids.

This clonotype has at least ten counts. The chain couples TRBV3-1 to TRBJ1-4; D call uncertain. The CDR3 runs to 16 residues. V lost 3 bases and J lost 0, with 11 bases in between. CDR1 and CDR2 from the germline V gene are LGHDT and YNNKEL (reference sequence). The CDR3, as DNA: TGTGCCAGCAGCCAGAGCCGGGTTGCAACTAATGAAAAACTGTTTTTT. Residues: CASSQSRVATNEKLFF.

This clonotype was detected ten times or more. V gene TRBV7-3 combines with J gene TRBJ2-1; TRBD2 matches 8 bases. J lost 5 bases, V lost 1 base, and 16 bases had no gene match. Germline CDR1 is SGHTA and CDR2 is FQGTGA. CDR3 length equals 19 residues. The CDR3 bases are TGTGCCAGCAGCTTAAGCGATCCCCGGACTAGCCTTTTCGACAATGAGCAGTTCTTC. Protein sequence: CASSLSDPRTSLFDNEQFF.

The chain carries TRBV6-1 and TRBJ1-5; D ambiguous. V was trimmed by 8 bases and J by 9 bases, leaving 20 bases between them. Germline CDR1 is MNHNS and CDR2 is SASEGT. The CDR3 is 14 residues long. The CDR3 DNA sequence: TGTGCCAGCCGGGCATTATTAGCAAGTTGGCCCCAGCATTTT. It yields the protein CASRALLASWPQHF.

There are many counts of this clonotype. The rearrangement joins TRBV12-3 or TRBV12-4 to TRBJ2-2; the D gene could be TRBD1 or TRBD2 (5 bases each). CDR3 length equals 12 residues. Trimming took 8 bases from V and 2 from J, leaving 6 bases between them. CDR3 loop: CASGGNTGELFF. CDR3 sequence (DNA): TGTGCCAGCGGGGGTAACACCGGGGAGCTGTTTTTT.

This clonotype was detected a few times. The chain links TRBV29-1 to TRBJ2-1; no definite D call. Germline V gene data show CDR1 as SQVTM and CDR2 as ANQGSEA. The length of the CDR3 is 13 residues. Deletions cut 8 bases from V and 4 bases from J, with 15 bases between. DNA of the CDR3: TGCAGCCCCTATCGGCTCCTTTACAATGAGCAGTTCTTC. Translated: CSPYRLLYNEQFF.

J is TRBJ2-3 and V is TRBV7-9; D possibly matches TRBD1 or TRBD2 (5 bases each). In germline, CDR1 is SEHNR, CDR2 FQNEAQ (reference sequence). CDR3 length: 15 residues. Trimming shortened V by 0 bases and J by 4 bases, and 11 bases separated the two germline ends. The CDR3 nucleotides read TGTGCCAGCAGCTTAGCGAGGGGTTTGGCAGATACGCAGTATTTT. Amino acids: CASSLARGLADTQYF.

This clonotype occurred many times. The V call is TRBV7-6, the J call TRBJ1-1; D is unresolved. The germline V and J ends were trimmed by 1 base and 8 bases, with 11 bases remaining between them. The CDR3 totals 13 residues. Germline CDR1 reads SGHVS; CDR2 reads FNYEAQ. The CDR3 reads CASSLGTAEEAFF. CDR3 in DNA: TGTGCCAGCAGCTTAGGGACCGCAGAAGAAGCTTTCTTT.

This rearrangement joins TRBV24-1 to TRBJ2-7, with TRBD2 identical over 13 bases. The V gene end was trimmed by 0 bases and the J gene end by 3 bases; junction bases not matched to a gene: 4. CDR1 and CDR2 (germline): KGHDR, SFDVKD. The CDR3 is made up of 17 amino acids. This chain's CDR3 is CATSDLGGTSGNYEQYF. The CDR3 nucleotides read TGTGCCACCAGTGATTTGGGCGGGACTAGCGGGAACTACGAGCAGTACTTC.

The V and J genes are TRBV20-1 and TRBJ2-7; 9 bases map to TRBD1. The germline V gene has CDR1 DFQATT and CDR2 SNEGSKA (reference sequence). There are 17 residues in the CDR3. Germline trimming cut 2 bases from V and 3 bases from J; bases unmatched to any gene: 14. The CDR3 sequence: CSARRSKGTGTLYEQYF. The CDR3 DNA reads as TGCAGTGCTAGACGGTCGAAAGGGACAGGGACTCTCTACGAGCAGTACTTC.

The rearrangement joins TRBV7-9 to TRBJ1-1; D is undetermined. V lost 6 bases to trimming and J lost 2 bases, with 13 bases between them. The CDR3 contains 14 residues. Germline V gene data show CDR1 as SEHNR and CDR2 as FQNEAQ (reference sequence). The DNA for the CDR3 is TGTGCCAGCAGTCTTAGGAGCGTCAACACTGAAGCTTTCTTT. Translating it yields CASSLRSVNTEAFF.

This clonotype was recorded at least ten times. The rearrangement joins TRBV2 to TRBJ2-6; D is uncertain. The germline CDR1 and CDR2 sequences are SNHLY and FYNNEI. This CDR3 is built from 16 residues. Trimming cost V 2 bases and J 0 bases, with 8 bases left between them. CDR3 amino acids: CASSERSYSGANVLTF. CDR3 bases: TGTGCCAGCAGTGAAAGGTCCTACTCTGGGGCCAACGTCCTGACTTTC.

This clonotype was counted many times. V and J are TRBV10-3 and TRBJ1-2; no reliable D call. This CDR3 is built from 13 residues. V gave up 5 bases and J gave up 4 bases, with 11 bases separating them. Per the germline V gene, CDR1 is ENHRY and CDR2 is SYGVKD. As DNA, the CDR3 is TGTGCCATCAGTTTGTCACTAATCTATGGCTACACCTTC. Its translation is CAISLSLIYGYTF.

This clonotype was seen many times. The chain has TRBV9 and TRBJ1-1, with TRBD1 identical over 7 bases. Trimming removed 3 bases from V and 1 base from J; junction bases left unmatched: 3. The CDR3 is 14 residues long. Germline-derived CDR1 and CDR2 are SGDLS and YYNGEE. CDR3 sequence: CASSGGQQNTEAFF. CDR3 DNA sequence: TGTGCCAGCAGCGGGGGACAGCAGAACACTGAAGCTTTCTTT.

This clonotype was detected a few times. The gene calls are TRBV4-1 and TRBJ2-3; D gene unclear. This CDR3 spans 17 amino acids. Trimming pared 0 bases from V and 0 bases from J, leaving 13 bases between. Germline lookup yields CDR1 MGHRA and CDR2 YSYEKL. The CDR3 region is CASSQDGGGTSTDTQYF. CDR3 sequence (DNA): TGCGCCAGCAGCCAAGATGGTGGCGGCACTAGCACAGATACGCAGTATTTT.

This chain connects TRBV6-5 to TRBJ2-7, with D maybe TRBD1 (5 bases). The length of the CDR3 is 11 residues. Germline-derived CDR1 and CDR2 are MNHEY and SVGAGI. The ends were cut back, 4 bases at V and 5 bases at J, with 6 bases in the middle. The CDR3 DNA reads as TGTGCCAGCAGTTCAGGGAACGAGCAGTACTTC. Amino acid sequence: CASSSGNEQYF.

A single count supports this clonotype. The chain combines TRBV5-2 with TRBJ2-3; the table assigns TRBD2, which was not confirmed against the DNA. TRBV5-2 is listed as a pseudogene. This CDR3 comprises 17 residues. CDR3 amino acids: CASNTDTLAGNTDTQYF. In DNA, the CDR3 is TGTGCCAGCAACACCGACACCCTAGCGGGGAATACAGATACGCAGTATTTT.

The CDR3, as DNA: TGTGCCGGCTCATACGAGGGACGAGAGACCCAGTACTTC. Protein: CAGSYEGRETQYF. The V and J genes are TRBV7-9 and TRBJ2-5, with D perhaps given as TRBD1 or TRBD2 (5 bases each). This CDR3 has 13 amino acids. Germline V gene lookup returns CDR1 SEHNR and CDR2 FQNEAQ (reference sequence). Between the trimmed V and J ends, which lost 11 bases and 4 bases, there was a span of 17 bases.

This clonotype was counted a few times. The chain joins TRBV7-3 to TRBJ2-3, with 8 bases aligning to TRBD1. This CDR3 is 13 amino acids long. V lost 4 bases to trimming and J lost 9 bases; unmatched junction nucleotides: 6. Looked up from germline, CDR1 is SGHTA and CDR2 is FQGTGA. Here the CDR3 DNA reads TGTGCCAGCAGCTCAACCCGACAGGGGACGCAGTATTTT. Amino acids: CASSSTRQGTQYF.

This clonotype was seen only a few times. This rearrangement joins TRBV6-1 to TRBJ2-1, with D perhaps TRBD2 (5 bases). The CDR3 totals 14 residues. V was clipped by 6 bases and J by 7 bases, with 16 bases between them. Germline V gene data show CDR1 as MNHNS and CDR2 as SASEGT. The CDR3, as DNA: TGTGCCAGCAGACCTAGGAACGGGATTAATGAGCAGTTCTTC. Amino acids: CASRPRNGINEQFF.